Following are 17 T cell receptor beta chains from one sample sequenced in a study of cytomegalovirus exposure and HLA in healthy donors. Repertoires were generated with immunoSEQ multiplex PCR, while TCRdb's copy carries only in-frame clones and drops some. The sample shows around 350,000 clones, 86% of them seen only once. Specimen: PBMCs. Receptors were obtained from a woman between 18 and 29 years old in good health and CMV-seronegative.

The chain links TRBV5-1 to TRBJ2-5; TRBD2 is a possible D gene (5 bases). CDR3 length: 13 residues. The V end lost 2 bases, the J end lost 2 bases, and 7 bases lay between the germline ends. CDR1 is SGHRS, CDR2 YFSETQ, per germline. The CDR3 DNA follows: TGCGCCAGCAGCTTCAGCGGACAAGAGACCCAGTACTTC. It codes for CASSFSGQETQYF.

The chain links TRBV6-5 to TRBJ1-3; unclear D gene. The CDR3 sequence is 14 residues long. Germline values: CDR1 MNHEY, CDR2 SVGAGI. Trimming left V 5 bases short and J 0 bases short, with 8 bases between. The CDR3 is CASSPQYSGNTIYF. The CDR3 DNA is TGTGCCAGCAGTCCCCAGTACTCTGGAAACACCATATATTTT.

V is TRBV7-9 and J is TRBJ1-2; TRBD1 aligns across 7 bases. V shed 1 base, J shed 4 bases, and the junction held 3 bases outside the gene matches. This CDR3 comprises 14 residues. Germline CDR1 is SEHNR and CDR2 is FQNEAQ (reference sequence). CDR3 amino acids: CASSLEGQLYGYTF. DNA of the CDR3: TGTGCCAGCAGCTTAGAGGGACAGCTCTATGGCTACACCTTC.

The CDR3 reads CASSELGSLAGTDTQYF. CDR3 coding DNA: TGTGCCAGCAGTGAATTAGGATCCCTAGCGGGCACAGATACGCAGTATTTT. The J gene is TRBJ2-3, the V gene TRBV25-1, with 7 bases that match TRBD2. CDR3 length: 17 amino acids. The V and J ends lost 1 base and 1 base, in that order; junction bases with no gene match: 8. Germline V gene lookup returns CDR1 MGHDK and CDR2 SYGVNS.

This CDR3 reads CASRPSLAGVDNEQFF. The CDR3 nucleotides are TGTGCCAGCAGACCCTCTCTCGCGGGAGTTGACAATGAGCAGTTCTTC. The chain uses TRBV4-2 and TRBJ2-1; 7 nucleotides align to TRBD2. V lost 6 bases to trimming and J lost 5 bases; unmatched junction nucleotides: 13. The CDR3 spans 16 residues. The germline V gene encodes CDR1 LGHNA and CDR2 YNFKEQ.

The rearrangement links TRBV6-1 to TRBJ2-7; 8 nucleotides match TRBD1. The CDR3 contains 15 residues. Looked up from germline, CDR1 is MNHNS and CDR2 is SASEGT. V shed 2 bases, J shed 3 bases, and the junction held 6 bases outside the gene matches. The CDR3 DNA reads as TGTGCCAGCAGTGAAAGCGGACAGGGTAACTACGAGCAGTACTTC. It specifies CASSESGQGNYEQYF.

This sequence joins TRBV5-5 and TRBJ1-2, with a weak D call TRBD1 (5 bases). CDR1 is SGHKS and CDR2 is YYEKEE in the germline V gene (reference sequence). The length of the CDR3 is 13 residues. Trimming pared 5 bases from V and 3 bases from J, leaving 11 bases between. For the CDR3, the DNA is TGTGCCAGCAGTTTGAGCAGGGACTATGGCTACACCTTC. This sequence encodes CASSLSRDYGYTF.

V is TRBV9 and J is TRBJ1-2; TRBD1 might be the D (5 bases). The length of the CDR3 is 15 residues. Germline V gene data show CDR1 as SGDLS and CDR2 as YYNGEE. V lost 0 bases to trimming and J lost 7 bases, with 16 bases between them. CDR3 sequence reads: CASSVATGTTAGYTF. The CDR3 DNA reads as TGTGCCAGCAGCGTAGCCACAGGAACGACGGCTGGCTACACCTTC.

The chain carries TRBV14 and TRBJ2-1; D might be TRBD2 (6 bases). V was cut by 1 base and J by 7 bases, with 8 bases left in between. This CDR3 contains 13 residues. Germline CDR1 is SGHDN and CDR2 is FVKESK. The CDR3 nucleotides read TGTGCCAGCAGCCAAGCTGCGGGGAATGAGCAGTTCTTC. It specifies CASSQAAGNEQFF.

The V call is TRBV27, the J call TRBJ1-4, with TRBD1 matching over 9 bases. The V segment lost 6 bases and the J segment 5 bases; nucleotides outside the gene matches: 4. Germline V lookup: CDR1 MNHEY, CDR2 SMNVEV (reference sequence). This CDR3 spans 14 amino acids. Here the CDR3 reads CASSTGTGNEKLFF. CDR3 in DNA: TGTGCCAGCAGCACCGGGACAGGGAATGAAAAACTGTTTTTT.

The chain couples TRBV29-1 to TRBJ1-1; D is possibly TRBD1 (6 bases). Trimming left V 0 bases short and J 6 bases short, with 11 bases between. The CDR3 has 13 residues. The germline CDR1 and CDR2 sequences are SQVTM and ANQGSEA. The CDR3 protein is CSVEDASGAEAFF. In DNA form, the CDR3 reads TGCAGCGTTGAAGATGCGTCAGGGGCTGAAGCTTTCTTT.

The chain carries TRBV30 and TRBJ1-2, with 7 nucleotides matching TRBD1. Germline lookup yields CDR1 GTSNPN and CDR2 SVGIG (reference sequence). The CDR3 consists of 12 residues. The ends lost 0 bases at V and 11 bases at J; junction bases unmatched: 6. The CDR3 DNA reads TGTGCCTGGAGTGTAGGGGGCTCTTTTTACACCTTC. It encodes CAWSVGGSFYTF.

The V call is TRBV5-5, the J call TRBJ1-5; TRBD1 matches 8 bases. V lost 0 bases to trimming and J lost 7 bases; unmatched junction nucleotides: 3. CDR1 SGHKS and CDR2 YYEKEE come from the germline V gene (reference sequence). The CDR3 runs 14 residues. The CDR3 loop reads CASSLGDRSQPQHF. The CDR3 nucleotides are TGTGCCAGCAGCTTGGGGGACAGGAGCCAGCCCCAGCATTTT.

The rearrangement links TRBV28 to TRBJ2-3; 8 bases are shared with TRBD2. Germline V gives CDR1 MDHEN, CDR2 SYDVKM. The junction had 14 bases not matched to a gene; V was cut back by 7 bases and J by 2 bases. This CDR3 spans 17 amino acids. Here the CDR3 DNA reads TGTGCCAGCATCTCCTTGGGGCGGGGGGATTTCACAGATACGCAGTATTTT. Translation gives CASISLGRGDFTDTQYF.

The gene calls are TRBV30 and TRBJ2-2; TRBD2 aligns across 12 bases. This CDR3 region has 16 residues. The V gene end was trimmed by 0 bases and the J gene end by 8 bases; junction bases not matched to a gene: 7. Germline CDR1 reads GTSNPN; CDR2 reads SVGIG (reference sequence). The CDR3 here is CAWSVGLAGNAGELFF. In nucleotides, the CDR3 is TGTGCCTGGAGTGTAGGACTAGCGGGAAATGCGGGGGAGCTGTTTTTT.

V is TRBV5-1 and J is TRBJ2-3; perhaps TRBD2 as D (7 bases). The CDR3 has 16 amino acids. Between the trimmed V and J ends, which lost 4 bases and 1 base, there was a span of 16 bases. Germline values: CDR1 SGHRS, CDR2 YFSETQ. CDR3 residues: CASSVKGGIGTDTQYF. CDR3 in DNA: TGCGCCAGCAGCGTAAAGGGGGGGATCGGCACAGATACGCAGTATTTT.

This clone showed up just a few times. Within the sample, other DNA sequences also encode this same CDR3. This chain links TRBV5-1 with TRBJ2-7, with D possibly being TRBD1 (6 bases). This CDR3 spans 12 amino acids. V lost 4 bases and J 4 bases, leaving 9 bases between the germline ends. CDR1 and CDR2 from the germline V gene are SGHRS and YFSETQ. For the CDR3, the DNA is TGCGCCAGCAGCCTAGGGGGTTACGAGCAGTACTTC. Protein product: CASSLGGYEQYF.